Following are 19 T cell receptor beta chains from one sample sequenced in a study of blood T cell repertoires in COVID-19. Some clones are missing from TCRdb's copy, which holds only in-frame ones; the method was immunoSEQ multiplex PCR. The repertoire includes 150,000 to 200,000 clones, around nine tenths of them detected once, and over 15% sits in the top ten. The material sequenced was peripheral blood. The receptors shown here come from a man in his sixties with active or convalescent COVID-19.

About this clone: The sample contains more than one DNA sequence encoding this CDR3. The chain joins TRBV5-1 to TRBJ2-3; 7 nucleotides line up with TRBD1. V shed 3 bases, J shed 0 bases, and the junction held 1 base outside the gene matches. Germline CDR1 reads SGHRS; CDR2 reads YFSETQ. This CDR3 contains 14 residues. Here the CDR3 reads CASSWDRSTDTQYF. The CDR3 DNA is TGCGCCAGCAGCTGGGACAGAAGCACAGATACGCAGTATTTT.

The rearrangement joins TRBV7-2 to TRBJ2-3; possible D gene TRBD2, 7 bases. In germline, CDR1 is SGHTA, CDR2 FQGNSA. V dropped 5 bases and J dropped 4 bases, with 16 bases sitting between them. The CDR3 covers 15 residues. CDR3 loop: CASSQRGGPPDTQYF. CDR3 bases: TGTGCCAGCAGCCAAAGGGGGGGGCCCCCAGATACGCAGTATTTT.

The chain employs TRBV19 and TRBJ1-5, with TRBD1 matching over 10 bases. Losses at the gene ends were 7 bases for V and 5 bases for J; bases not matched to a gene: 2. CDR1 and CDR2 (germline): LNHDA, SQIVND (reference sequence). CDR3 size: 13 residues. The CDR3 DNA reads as TGTGCCAGTACCGGACAGGGGGATCAGCCCCAGCATTTT. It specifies CASTGQGDQPQHF.

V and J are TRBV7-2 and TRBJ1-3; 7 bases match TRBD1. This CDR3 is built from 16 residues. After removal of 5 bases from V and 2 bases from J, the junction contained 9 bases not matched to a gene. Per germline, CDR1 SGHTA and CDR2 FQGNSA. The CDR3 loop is CASSQQPQGTGNTIYF. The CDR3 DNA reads TGTGCCAGCAGCCAACAACCACAGGGGACTGGAAACACCATATATTTT.

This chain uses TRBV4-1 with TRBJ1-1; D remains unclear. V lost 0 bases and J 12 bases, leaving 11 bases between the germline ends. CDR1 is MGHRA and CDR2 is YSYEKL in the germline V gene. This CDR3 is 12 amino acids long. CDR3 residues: CASSQDEVKSFF. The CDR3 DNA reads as TGCGCCAGCAGCCAAGATGAGGTAAAGTCTTTCTTT.

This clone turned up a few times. The CDR3 loop is CASSPRTDRAWGYTF. The CDR3, as DNA: TGTGCCAGCTCACCACGGACCGACAGGGCTTGGGGCTACACCTTC. The rearrangement links TRBV18 to TRBJ1-2; 7 positions match TRBD1. With V trimmed by 1 base and J by 8 bases, 10 bases remained unmatched. The CDR3 has 15 amino acids. CDR1 KGHSH and CDR2 LQKENI come from the germline V gene.

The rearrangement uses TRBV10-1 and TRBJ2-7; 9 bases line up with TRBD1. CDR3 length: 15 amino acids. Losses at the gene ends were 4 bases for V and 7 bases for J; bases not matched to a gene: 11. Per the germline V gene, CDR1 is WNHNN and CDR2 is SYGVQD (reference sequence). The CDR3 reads CASSGPGQGSGEQYF. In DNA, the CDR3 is TGCGCCAGCAGTGGGCCGGGACAGGGATCGGGAGAGCAGTACTTC.

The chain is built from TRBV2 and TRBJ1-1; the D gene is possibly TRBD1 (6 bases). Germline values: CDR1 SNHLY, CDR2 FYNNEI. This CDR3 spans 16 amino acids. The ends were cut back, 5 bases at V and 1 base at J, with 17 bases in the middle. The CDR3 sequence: CASSPGSTGPNTEAFF. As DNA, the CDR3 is TGTGCCAGCAGTCCGGGCTCGACAGGCCCGAACACTGAAGCTTTCTTT.

The CDR3 spells CASSLGGTGGEKLFF. The CDR3, as DNA: TGTGCCAGCAGCTTGGGTGGGACAGGGGGTGAAAAACTGTTTTTT. The gene calls are TRBV5-4 and TRBJ1-4; TRBD1 agrees at 11 bases. The trim removed 0 bases at V and 7 bases at J, leaving 2 bases unmatched. The CDR3 runs 15 residues. CDR1 SGHNT and CDR2 YYREEE come from the germline V gene (reference sequence).

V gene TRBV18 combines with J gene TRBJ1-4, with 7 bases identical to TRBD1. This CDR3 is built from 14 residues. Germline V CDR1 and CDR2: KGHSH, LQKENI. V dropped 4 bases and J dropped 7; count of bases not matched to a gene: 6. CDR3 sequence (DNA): TGTGCCAGCTCACAACAGGGGCCGATTGAAAAACTGTTTTTT. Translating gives CASSQQGPIEKLFF. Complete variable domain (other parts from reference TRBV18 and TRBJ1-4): NAGVMQNPRHLVRRRGQEARLRCSPMKGHSHVYWYRQLPEEGLKFMVYLQKENIIDESGMPKERFSAEFPKEGPSILRIQQVVRGDSAAYFCASSQQGPIEKLFFGSGTQLSVL.

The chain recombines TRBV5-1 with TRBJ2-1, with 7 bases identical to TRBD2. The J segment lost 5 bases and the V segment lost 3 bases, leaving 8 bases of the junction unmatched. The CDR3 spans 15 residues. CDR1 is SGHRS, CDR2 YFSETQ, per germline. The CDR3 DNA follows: TGCGCCAGCAGCTCCGCTAGCGGACTGAACAATGAGCAGTTCTTC. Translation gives CASSSASGLNNEQFF.

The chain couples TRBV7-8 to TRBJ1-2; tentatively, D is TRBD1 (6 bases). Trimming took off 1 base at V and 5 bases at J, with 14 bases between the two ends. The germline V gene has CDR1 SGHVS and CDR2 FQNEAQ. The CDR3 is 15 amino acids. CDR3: CASSLGQVDSYGYTF. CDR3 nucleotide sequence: TGTGCCAGCAGCTTAGGACAGGTCGACTCATATGGCTACACCTTC.

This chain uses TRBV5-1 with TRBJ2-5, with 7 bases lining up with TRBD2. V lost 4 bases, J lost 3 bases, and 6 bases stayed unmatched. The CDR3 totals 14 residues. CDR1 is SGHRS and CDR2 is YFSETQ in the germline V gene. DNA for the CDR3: TGCGCCAGCAGCAACGGACTAGAGGAAGAGACCCAGTACTTC. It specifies CASSNGLEEETQYF. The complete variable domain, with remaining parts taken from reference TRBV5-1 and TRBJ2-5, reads KAGVTQTPRYLIKTRGQQVTLSCSPISGHRSVSWYQQTPGQGLQFLFEYFSETQRNKGNFPGRFSGRQFSNSRSEMNVSTLELGDSALYLCASSNGLEEETQYFGPGTRLLVL.

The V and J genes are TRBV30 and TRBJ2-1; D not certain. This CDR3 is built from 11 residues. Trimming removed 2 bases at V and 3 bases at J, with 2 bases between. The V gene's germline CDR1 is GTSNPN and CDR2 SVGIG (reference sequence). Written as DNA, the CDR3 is TGTGCCTGGAGTTACTACAATGAGCAGTTCTTC. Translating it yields CAWSYYNEQFF.

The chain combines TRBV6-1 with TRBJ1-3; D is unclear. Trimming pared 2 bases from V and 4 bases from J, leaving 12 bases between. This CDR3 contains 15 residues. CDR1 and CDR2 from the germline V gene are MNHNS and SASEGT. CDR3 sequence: CASSEPSGRGNTIYF. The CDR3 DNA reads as TGTGCCAGCAGTGAACCTTCGGGGAGAGGAAACACCATATATTTT.

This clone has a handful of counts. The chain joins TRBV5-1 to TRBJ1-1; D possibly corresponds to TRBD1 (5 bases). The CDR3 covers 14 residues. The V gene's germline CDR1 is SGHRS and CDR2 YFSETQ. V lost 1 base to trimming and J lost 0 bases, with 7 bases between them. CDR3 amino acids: CASSLRGLNTEAFF. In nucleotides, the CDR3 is TGCGCCAGCAGCTTGCGGGGGTTGAACACTGAAGCTTTCTTT.

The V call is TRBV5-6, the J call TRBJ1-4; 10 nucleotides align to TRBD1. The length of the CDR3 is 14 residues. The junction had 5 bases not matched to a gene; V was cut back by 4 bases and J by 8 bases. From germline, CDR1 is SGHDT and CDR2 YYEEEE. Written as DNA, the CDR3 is TGTGCCAGCAGCCCGGGACAGGGGAGAGAAAAACTGTTTTTT. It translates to CASSPGQGREKLFF.

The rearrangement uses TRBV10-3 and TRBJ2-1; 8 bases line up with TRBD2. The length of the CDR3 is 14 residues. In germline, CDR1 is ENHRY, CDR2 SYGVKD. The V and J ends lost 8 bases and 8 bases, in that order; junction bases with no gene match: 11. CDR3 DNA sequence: TGTGCCATCCGACAAGCGGGAGTTAAAGATGAGCAGTTCTTC. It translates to CAIRQAGVKDEQFF.

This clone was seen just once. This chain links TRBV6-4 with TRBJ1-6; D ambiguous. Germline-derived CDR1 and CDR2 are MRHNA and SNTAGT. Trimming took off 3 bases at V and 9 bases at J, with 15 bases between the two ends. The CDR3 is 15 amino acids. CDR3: CASSEFSTPGSPLHF. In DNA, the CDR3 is TGTGCCAGCAGTGAATTCAGCACTCCGGGTTCACCCCTCCACTTT.